The entry below describes one TCR beta chain. This clone came up once. It has no known antigen specificity. Base-call qualities are not available, and no considerably larger clone is one nucleotide away. The record originates from a study of cytomegalovirus exposure and HLA in healthy donors (dated by TCRdb to between 2016 and 2019). For the wider study: An earlier analysis of under 600 of the donors reported roughly 270 Gb of sequence data and 117 million unique TCR beta sequences from about 180 million T cells. About five DR-DQ haplotypes were handled as single units for association and clustering, since linkage in the cohort was strong. The study used immunosequencing to profile the T cell repertoires of 600 to 850 subjects and linked those repertoires to cytomegalovirus serostatus. On average, around 200,000 unique TCR beta nucleotide sequences were sequenced per donor among fewer than 500 genotyped donors of the cohort, with 15% to 20% of those sequences being non-productive. Besides the first cohort of hundreds of subjects, a separate validation cohort made up of 120 different subjects was used. In a later genetic analysis, genome-wide SNP genotypes for about three fifths of the roughly 670 donors were used, and that subset was treated as a discovery cohort. HLA typing covered class I and class II loci at four-digit resolution. The genetic ancestry cluster associated with self-reported Caucasian donors included 81% of the roughly 410 genotyped donors. Donor age, sex, ethnicity and CMV serostatus were compiled together with the repertoire data. All discovery cohort repertoires had been generated on a single sequencing platform. The study aimed to test whether signatures of past pathogen exposure could be identified by cataloging public T cell receptors. The later analysis used no new phenotypic data to find candidate immune exposures, relying instead on TCR beta sequences and their occurrence across donors. To predict cytomegalovirus infection status, the study brought together high-throughput TCR immunosequencing, statistical association of individual TCRs with disease status, and machine learning. An early release covering roughly 640 HLA-typed donors comprised 300 to 350 gigabases of sequencing data and around 80 million unique TCR sequences. The number of typed donors differed by locus: roughly 620-630 for A, B, C, DRB1 and DQB1; about 520 for DQA1; 606 for DPA1; and some 430 for DPB1. To study patterns of TCR occurrence, a later analysis re-analyzed previously published TCR beta repertoires from under 750 donors and added high-resolution HLA genotyping. An earlier analysis of fewer than 750 of the donors used high-throughput TCR beta sequencing to judge whether each TCR beta V gene segment behaved as functional or pseudogenic. Here is what the overall study found, with its caveats: The authors suggested that the approach could potentially be extended to other disease states and immunological phenotypes. Linkage disequilibrium might explain the correlated functional status among segregating V segments, but an unknown experimental factor could not be excluded. Because some donors lacked HLA typing at each locus, the association tests relied only on the typed subset. According to a later genetic analysis, donors in an Asian-associated ancestry cluster had fewer N-insertions in productive TCRs than the approximately 610-donor mean. Most CMV-associated TCR beta chains appeared to be HLA-restricted in a later analysis, and the HLA associations seemed to be driven largely by CMV exposure. According to a later analysis, parvovirus B19, influenza, CMV and Epstein-Barr virus appeared linked to several top co-occurrence clusters. Broadly in line with IMGT annotations, most TCR beta V segments showed up in productive rearrangements about 87% or about 30% of the time in an earlier analysis of 450 to 600 of the donors. Sequencing depth was assumed to be roughly uniform across donors in the presence/absence analyses, though that assumption may not hold. In a later analysis, HLA-associated TCR beta chains were found to be more clonally expanded and to have lower generation probabilities than equally common non-associated chains. The study listed around 160 TCR beta chains as associated with cytomegalovirus. The earlier analysis of some 560 of the donors excluded 15 to 20 rarely observed V segments, including chromosome 9 orphons, because counts were too low. Cytomegalovirus status was reported to be diagnosed by the classifier with high specificity and sensitivity in both the original and validation cohorts. Most TCR sequences were observed very rarely across donors, whereas some public TCRs were present in many individuals. In a later analysis, 16,951 TCR beta sequences were associated with specific HLA alleles at a false discovery rate of 0.05. This cohort had only TCR beta chains sequenced, and the lack of alpha or paired-chain data limited which features could be detected. A further reported finding was that TCR beta sequences accurately predicted the HLA-A and HLA-B alleles for most subjects in the first cohort. In vitro tests confirmed that a few of the cytomegalovirus-associated TCR beta chains recognize cytomegalovirus antigens. In a later analysis, TCR association rates were found to vary across HLA loci, with the most associated TCRs seen for DRB1 alleles and the fewest for HLA-C alleles. An association between a missense DCLRE1C variant and V-gene and J-gene trimming of TCR beta chains was found in a later genetic analysis and replicated in an independent cohort. When HLA alleles, especially DR and DQ, strongly co-occurred, attributing TCR associations to individual alleles was difficult. A cluster of highly shared sequence variants was judged likely to be a technical artifact of the sequencing pipeline. Immune exposure information for the cohort was limited to CMV serostatus. The 87-base-pair reads could not distinguish some IMGT-functional V segments, including TRBV6-2 and TRBV6-3, so those segments were excluded.

The cohort consisted of 600 or so healthy bone marrow donors. All cohort members were sampled while nominally healthy, although unrecorded immune exposures were likely present. The donor was CMV seronegative and was included in the group of several hundred seronegative cohort members. Each donor provided a peripheral blood sample, and peripheral blood mononuclear cells were used for TCR beta sequencing. The Qiagen DNeasy Blood Extraction Kit was used to extract genomic DNA from the blood cell samples. Libraries were constructed by the immunoSEQ multiplex PCR assay. A mixture of 60 forward primers for TCR Vbeta segments and 13 reverse primers for TCR Jbeta segments was used in the multiplex PCR. Amplification of the CDR3 region of rearranged TCR beta genes was performed with a multiplex PCR assay on genomic DNA. Amplified TCR beta libraries were sequenced as 87-base-pair reads on the Illumina HiSeq System. As for how the authors treated the data: A later analysis counted around 72 million unique TCR beta chains across the 666 repertoires, and about 10 million of these chains were shared by at least two donors. Raw reads were error-corrected and collapsed into unique sequences by a nearest-neighbor algorithm in which closely related sequences were merged to remove PCR and sequencing errors. V, D and J gene segments were assigned by aligning CDR3 sequences to IMGT reference sequences. For a sequence to be retained, at least a six-nucleotide match to both a V gene segment and a J gene segment was required. Rearrangements were called productive when the CDR3 lacked stop codons and stayed in frame with V and J; all others were non-productive. CDR3 was defined according to IMGT convention as the region running from the second conserved V-encoded cysteine to the conserved J-encoded phenylalanine. The earlier analysis of about 610 of the donors excluded any sequence lacking an unambiguous match to a single V gene segment. An earlier analysis of 500 to 700 of the donors classified V segments as functional when productive rearrangements were above 56.7% and as segregating when the standard deviation between donors was above 5%. A statistical classification framework was built to diagnose cytomegalovirus status from the catalog of TCR beta chain sequences. In a later analysis, TCR nucleotide sequences were compared against IMGT/GENE-DB human TR gene sequences so that V and J genes could be assigned. In a later analysis, CDR3 sequences and most-parsimonious VDJ recombination scenarios were assigned using the TCRdist pipeline. In a later analysis, each TCR beta chain was defined by its CDR3 amino acid sequence together with its V-gene family, and reads lacking a unique V-gene family were excluded. To address suspected cross-contamination and a sequencing artifact, a later analysis removed a few hundred highly shared, low-generation-probability nucleotide sequences. For each public chain, a later analysis derived a clonal expansion index from normalized ranks of inferred template counts within each repertoire. In a later analysis, generation probabilities were computed with a VDJ recombination model fitted to out-of-frame rearrangements, and the resulting probabilities were checked against IGoR. A later analysis scored TCR-TCR, TCR-HLA and TCR-CMV co-occurrence with hypergeometric tests, applying a repertoire-size bias correction to TCR pairs. In a later analysis, false discovery rates were estimated by permuting HLA or CMV assignments 20 times. In a later analysis, co-occurring TCRs were grouped with DBSCAN, and TCRdist sequence similarity was added when clustering was performed within HLA-allele-positive subsets. Co-occurrence clustering excluded repertoires with fewer than 30,000 or more than 120,000 public chains, plus five with anomalous nucleotide sharing. The clones in this table, taken by TCRdb from immuneACCESS, are in-frame only. Not every clone is retained; where verified, under half of the shortfall comes from an unresolved V gene, and the cause of the rest is unknown. The V and J calls and clone size were taken over from that table, and D and trimming were inferred from the DNA. Within this sample are about 250,000 clones, with 80% of them counted one time only. The ten largest clones add up to less than 0.4% of the sample.

V drops 3 bases and J drops 4 bases, leaving 17 bases in between. Counted from cysteine to phenylalanine, this CDR3 has 15 amino acids. Of all the DNA, just the CDR3 is kept, 45 bases in frame from base 1. Sequences SGDLS (CDR1) and YYNGEE (CDR2) are obtained from the germline V gene. This TCR came from a girl aged 2 to 10 in good health and CMV-seronegative. The sequence links TRBV9 to TRBJ2-7, and perhaps TRBD1 as D gene, on 6 matching bases. Sequencing was done on a sample of PBMCs. The CDR3 region reads CASSESPGQGYEQYF. The sequenced DNA is TGTGCCAGCAGCGAAAGTCCGGGACAAGGGTACGAGCAGTACTTC. With all but the CDR3 taken from the reference TRBV9 and TRBJ2-7 genes, the full variable domain is: DSGVTQTPKHLITATGQRVTLRCSPRSGDLSVYWYQQSLDQGLQFLIQYYNGEERAKGNILERFSAQQFPDLHSELNLSSLELGDSALYFCASSESPGQGYEQYFGPGTRLTVT.